The 32 T cell receptor beta chains given below trace back to one sample, sequenced in a study of read filtering for tumor transcriptome and immune sequencing. From about 400 ng of RNA, a library with molecular barcoded alpha/delta and beta/gamma adaptors was made. TCRdb processed the reads anew with MiXCR; each CDR3 protein has one entry. The sample lists 130,000 or so distinct CDR3 sequences, around 14% occurring once. The sequencing sample was made of a population of CD138-negative cells sorted from bone marrow. These receptors originate from a donor over 35 with multiple myeloma.

Many counts were recorded for this clonotype. The chain combines TRBV18 with TRBJ1-1; TRBD1 matches at 9 bases. J gave up 4 bases and V 3 bases, and 6 bases lay outside the gene matches. The germline gives CDR1 KGHSH, CDR2 LQKENI. There are 15 residues in the CDR3. This chain's CDR3 is CASSPHRGPGTEAFF. The CDR3 DNA reads as TGTGCCAGCTCACCCCACAGGGGGCCGGGCACTGAAGCTTTCTTT. The whole variable domain, filled in from reference TRBV18 and TRBJ1-1, reads NAGVMQNPRHLVRRRGQEARLRCSPMKGHSHVYWYRQLPEEGLKFMVYLQKENIIDESGMPKERFSAEFPKEGPSILRIQQVVRGDSAAYFCASSPHRGPGTEAFFGQGTRLTVV.

Of note for this clonotype: A much larger clone differs by one base, so this may be a read error. The DNA for the CDR3 is TGTGCCAGCAGCTTAGATGGGCGGGATACGCTGTATTTT. Amino acids: CASSLDGRDTLYF. The V gene is TRBV7-9, the J gene TRBJ2-3, with a possible D match to TRBD2 (6 bases). This CDR3 spans 13 amino acids. Germline V CDR1 and CDR2: SEHNR, FQNEAQ (reference sequence). Full variable domain (remainder filled in from reference TRBV7-9 and TRBJ2-3): DTGVSQNPRHKITKRGQNVTFRCDPISEHNRLYWYRQTLGQGPEFLTYFQNEAQLEKSRLLSDRFSAERPKGSFSTLEIQRTEQGDSAMYLCASSLDGRDTLYFGPGTRLTVL.

In the case of this clonotype: This sequence is one base from a far larger clone and is likely a read error. The CDR3 does not end in the conserved phenylalanine or tryptophan, so this is likely a read error. The chain combines TRBV11-2 with TRBJ1-1, with no clear D. Germline CDR1 reads SGHAT; CDR2 reads FQNNGV. This CDR3 has 13 amino acids. V lost 5 bases to trimming and J lost 1 base, with 8 bases between them. CDR3 in amino acids: CASSLGPNTEAFL. The CDR3 DNA follows: TGTGCCAGCAGCCTAGGGCCGAACACTGAAGCTTTCTTG.

This clonotype has at least ten counts. V and J are TRBV10-1 and TRBJ1-5; 7 bases are a match to TRBD1. V trimming: 5 bases; J trimming: 0 bases; junction bases outside the gene matches: 10. This CDR3 has 17 amino acids. CDR1 WNHNN and CDR2 SYGVQD come from the germline V gene (reference sequence). CDR3 bases: TGCGCCAGCAGTCCGACCCCAGGGGGTAATAGCAATCAGCCCCAGCATTTT. Protein product: CASSPTPGGNSNQPQHF.

This clonotype has a count of ten or more. The chain employs TRBV7-9 and TRBJ2-2, with 14 nucleotides matching TRBD2. Germline loops: CDR1 SEHNR, CDR2 FQNEAQ (reference sequence). V was clipped by 5 bases and J by 4 bases; unmatched bases: 15. The CDR3 consists of 20 residues. In DNA form, the CDR3 reads TGTGCCAGCAGCCCACGACTAGCGGGAGGGCCAAGTGACGTCACCGGGGAGCTGTTTTTT. Encoded protein: CASSPRLAGGPSDVTGELFF.

Many counts were recorded for this clonotype. The chain couples TRBV2 to TRBJ1-5, with D uncertain. Trimming shortened V by 7 bases and J by 0 bases, and 7 bases separated the two germline ends. CDR3 length: 13 residues. CDR1 SNHLY and CDR2 FYNNEI come from the germline V gene. This CDR3 is CASTAYSNQPQHF. CDR3 sequence (DNA): TGTGCCAGCACAGCTTATAGCAATCAGCCCCAGCATTTT.

This clonotype showed up many times. V gene TRBV10-3 combines with J gene TRBJ2-7; a weak D match, TRBD1 (6 bases). The V gene lost 4 bases and the J gene lost 3 bases, with 19 bases spanning the gap. The CDR3 sequence is 16 residues long. Germline CDR1 is ENHRY and CDR2 is SYGVKD. CDR3 region: CAISGGEGGSGYEQYF. CDR3 nucleotide sequence: TGTGCCATCAGTGGAGGGGAAGGGGGAAGTGGCTACGAGCAGTACTTC.

The J gene is TRBJ2-3, the V gene TRBV20-1, with D maybe TRBD2 (6 bases). The germline V gene has CDR1 DFQATT and CDR2 SNEGSKA (reference sequence). The CDR3 covers 14 residues. V shed 3 bases and J shed 0 bases, with 10 bases lying between them. The CDR3 nucleotides are TGCAGTGCTAGGATTCTAGCGAGCACAGATACGCAGTATTTT. It encodes CSARILASTDTQYF.

This clonotype was observed a few times. A much more abundant neighbour one base away suggests this may be a read error. The chain couples TRBV4-2 to TRBJ2-1; 11 nucleotides agree with TRBD2. The CDR3 loop spans 17 amino acids. Germline values: CDR1 LGHNA, CDR2 YNFKEQ. The CDR3 reads CASSQVSSGRTYNEQSF. CDR3 nucleotide sequence: TGTGCCAGCAGCCAAGTCTCTAGCGGGAGGACCTACAATGAGCAGTCCTTC.

A few counts support this clonotype. The V call is TRBV5-1, the J call TRBJ2-7; D not certain. The DNA end favors TRBJ2-1, so the J call may be wrong. Germline-derived CDR1 and CDR2 are SGHRS and YFSETQ. The CDR3 runs 13 residues. This chain's CDR3 is CASSLAKGSEQFF. CDR3 nucleotides: TGCGCCAGCAGCTTGGCCAAGGGTTCCGAGCAGTTCTTC.

This clonotype was observed a few times. The rearrangement links TRBV5-8 to TRBJ2-2; unclear D gene. The length of the CDR3 is 15 residues. V was pared by 2 bases and J by 4 bases, with 12 bases between. CDR1 is SGHTS and CDR2 is YDEGEE in the germline V gene. CDR3 bases: TGTGCCAGCAGCTTTTCCCCAGAAAGCACCGGGGAGCTGTTTTTT. Translated: CASSFSPESTGELFF.

This clonotype was seen only a few times. The V gene is TRBV6-2 or TRBV6-3, the J gene TRBJ2-5, with D possibly matching TRBD2 (6 bases). Germline CDR1 is MNHEY and CDR2 is SVGEGT. The length of the CDR3 is 17 residues. Trimming stripped 2 bases from V and 0 bases from J, with 16 bases between. The CDR3 loop reads CASSYTGVRVDQETQYF. CDR3 sequence (DNA): TGTGCCAGCAGTTACACGGGGGTTAGAGTGGACCAAGAGACCCAGTACTTC.

This clonotype has just a few counts. This sequence may be a read error, since a much larger clone differs from it by one base. The chain recombines TRBV21-1 with TRBJ2-1. TRBV21-1 counts as a pseudogene. The CDR3 covers 12 residues. This CDR3 is CASSPQNNEQFF. In DNA, the CDR3 is TGTGCCAGCAGCCCCCAGAACAATGAGCAGTTCTTC.

This clonotype was counted many times. The chain uses TRBV12-3 or TRBV12-4 and TRBJ2-1; 8 bases fit TRBD2. With V trimmed by 3 bases and J by 9 bases, 7 bases remained unmatched. CDR3 length: 14 amino acids. CDR3 bases: TGTGCCAGCAGTTTTACTAGCGGTATCGGTGAGCAGTTCTTC. Its protein product is CASSFTSGIGEQFF.

This clonotype was counted many times. This chain connects TRBV12-3 or TRBV12-4 to TRBJ1-1; possibly TRBD1 for D (5 bases). V was cut by 4 bases and J by 1 base, with 10 bases left in between. The CDR3 consists of 14 residues. The CDR3 is CASSSGRRNTEAFF. The CDR3 DNA reads as TGTGCCAGCAGTTCGGGACGGAGGAACACTGAAGCTTTCTTT.

This clonotype has ten or more counts. The V gene is TRBV20-1, the J gene TRBJ2-7, with TRBD2 matching over 7 bases. Germline assignment: CDR1 DFQATT and CDR2 SNEGSKA (reference sequence). Germline trimming cut 1 base from V and 7 bases from J; bases unmatched to any gene: 13. CDR3 length: 15 amino acids. This chain's CDR3 is CSARGLAETRGEQYF. The CDR3, as DNA: TGCAGTGCTAGAGGTCTAGCGGAAACGCGGGGAGAGCAGTACTTC.

This clonotype turned up a few times. A read error is possible here, since a much larger clone lies one base away. CDR3 residues: CASSLDTGDNEQLF. CDR3 sequence (DNA): TGTGCCAGCAGCTTAGACACAGGGGACAATGAGCAGCTCTTC. The V call is TRBV11-1, the J call TRBJ2-1, with 7 bases fitting TRBD1. The CDR3 is 14 residues long. Germline values: CDR1 SGHAT, CDR2 FQDESV (reference sequence).

This clonotype showed up many times. The chain joins TRBV5-4 to TRBJ2-1, with D possibly being TRBD1 or TRBD2 (5 bases each). Trimming stripped 0 bases from V and 9 bases from J, with 16 bases between. CDR3 length equals 15 residues. Germline-derived CDR1 and CDR2 are SGHNT and YYREEE (reference sequence). The CDR3: CASSLGGSGGLEQFF. CDR3 nucleotides: TGTGCCAGCAGCTTGGGGGGCAGCGGAGGCCTTGAGCAGTTCTTC.

This clonotype was seen many times. The V call is TRBV5-1, the J call TRBJ2-5; D is uncertain. The V end was cut by 2 bases, the J end by 4 bases, with 9 bases between. Germline CDR1 SGHRS, CDR2 YFSETQ. This CDR3 comprises 13 residues. The CDR3 nucleotides read TGCGCCAGCAGCTTTCAAGGCCCAGAGACCCAGTACTTC. It translates to CASSFQGPETQYF.

Ten or more counts support this clonotype. This chain joins TRBV19 and TRBJ2-1; 7 nucleotides agree with TRBD1. The germline CDR1 and CDR2 sequences are LNHDA and SQIVND (reference sequence). CDR3 size: 17 residues. Trimming at V came to 5 bases and at J to 5 bases, leaving 15 bases not matched to a gene. CDR3 sequence (DNA): TGTGCCAGTAGTCGGACAGGACTGCGAGCTCCTAACAATGAGCAGTTCTTC. Its protein is CASSRTGLRAPNNEQFF.

This clonotype has a count of ten or more. The rearrangement joins TRBV29-1 to TRBJ1-2, with D possibly matching TRBD1 (5 bases). CDR1 and CDR2 (germline): SQVTM, ANQGSEA. V lost 3 bases to trimming and J lost 3 bases, with 8 bases between them. This CDR3 contains 12 residues. The CDR3, as DNA: TGCAGCGTTGACGGGACCCACTATGGCTACACCTTC. It specifies CSVDGTHYGYTF.

This clonotype was recorded at least ten times. The chain links TRBV7-6 to TRBJ2-2; possible D gene TRBD1, 6 bases. CDR3 length: 15 residues. V was shortened by 1 base and J by 8 bases, with 14 bases between the two germline ends. The germline gives CDR1 SGHVS, CDR2 FNYEAQ. The DNA for the CDR3 is TGTGCCAGCAGCTTAGAGGACAGCGTGCCAGGGGAGCTGTTTTTT. Encoded protein: CASSLEDSVPGELFF.

This clonotype was found many times. Here the CDR3 reads CASSPRTGGNEQYF. The CDR3 coding sequence is TGCGCCAGCAGCCCGCGGACAGGGGGCAACGAGCAGTACTTC. The chain employs TRBV4-1 and TRBJ2-7; 11 nucleotides align to TRBD1. V shed 4 bases, J shed 5 bases, and the junction held 4 bases outside the gene matches. The CDR3 runs 14 residues. The germline gives CDR1 MGHRA, CDR2 YSYEKL.

Ten or more counts support this clonotype. The rearrangement uses TRBV7-2 and TRBJ2-1, with 7 nucleotides matching TRBD2. CDR3 size: 15 residues. Looked up from germline, CDR1 is SGHTA and CDR2 is FQGNSA. With V trimmed by 1 base and J by 7 bases, 7 bases remained unmatched. This chain's CDR3 is CASSLGTSLVNEQFF. The CDR3 DNA sequence: TGTGCCAGCAGCTTAGGGACTAGTCTTGTAAATGAGCAGTTCTTC.

This clonotype was detected ten times or more. The chain couples TRBV5-1 to TRBJ2-5; D gene ambiguous. Germline V gene sequence: CDR1 SGHRS, CDR2 YFSETQ. Trimming left V 0 bases short and J 5 bases short, with 8 bases between. This CDR3 contains 13 residues. CDR3 sequence: CASSLESSETQYF. Here the CDR3 DNA reads TGCGCCAGCAGCTTGGAGAGCTCGGAGACCCAGTACTTC.

The chain is built from TRBV20-1 and TRBJ2-7, with 11 bases aligning to TRBD2. Germline-derived CDR1 and CDR2 are DFQATT and SNEGSKA (reference sequence). This CDR3 contains 15 residues. J lost 2 bases, V lost 3 bases, and 6 bases had no gene match. This CDR3 reads CSASPTSGITYEQYF. DNA of the CDR3: TGCAGTGCTAGCCCGACTAGCGGGATAACCTACGAGCAGTACTTC.

Only a few counts were recorded for this clonotype. The chain has TRBV12-3 or TRBV12-4 and TRBJ2-3; D is ambiguous. The CDR3 runs 14 residues. V lost 1 base and J 2 bases, leaving 7 bases between the germline ends. The CDR3 protein is CASSLGRTTDTQYF. The CDR3, as DNA: TGTGCCAGCAGTTTAGGGCGGACCACAGATACGCAGTATTTT.

Ten or more counts support this clonotype. The chain employs TRBV2 and TRBJ2-7; D perhaps matches TRBD1 (8 bases). Germline CDR1 reads SNHLY; CDR2 reads FYNNEI. CDR3 length: 15 amino acids. V lost 0 bases and J 4 bases, leaving 13 bases between the germline ends. The chain's CDR3 is CASSEAGQGGYEQYF. The DNA for the CDR3 is TGTGCCAGCAGTGAAGCTGGACAGGGAGGGTACGAGCAGTACTTC. The full variable domain, with the rest looked up from reference TRBV2 and TRBJ2-7, is EPEVTQTPSHQVTQMGQEVILRCVPISNHLYFYWYRQILGQKVEFLVSFYNNEISEKSEIFDDQFSVERPDGSNFTLKIRSTKLEDSAMYFCASSEAGQGGYEQYFGPGTRLTVT.

This clonotype has ten or more counts. This chain uses TRBV20-1 with TRBJ1-6; TRBD1 matches 10 bases. V gave up 1 base and J gave up 7 bases; unmatched junction bases: 7. This CDR3 spans 16 amino acids. From germline, CDR1 is DFQATT and CDR2 SNEGSKA (reference sequence). CDR3 sequence reads: CSARVGTGVRNSPLHF. The CDR3 DNA follows: TGCAGTGCTAGAGTTGGGACAGGGGTACGAAATTCACCCCTCCACTTT.

The table lists this clonotype with many counts. The rearrangement links TRBV12-3 or TRBV12-4 to TRBJ1-1; D gene ambiguous. The length of the CDR3 is 12 residues. V lost 5 bases and J lost 5, with 9 bases in between. The CDR3 protein is CASSPRRTEAFF. The CDR3 nucleotides are TGTGCCAGCAGTCCTCGCCGTACTGAAGCTTTCTTT.

This clonotype was counted between two and nine times. The CDR3 is CASSFSGTRRAGELFF. The CDR3 nucleotides read TGTGCCAGCAGCTTCTCAGGGACTAGGCGCGCCGGGGAGCTGTTTTTT. The chain carries TRBV11-2 and TRBJ2-2, with 8 bases aligning to TRBD2. CDR3 length: 16 amino acids. Germline CDR1 and CDR2: SGHAT and FQNNGV. V gave up 3 bases and J gave up 6 bases; unmatched junction bases: 9.

In this sample, this clonotype turned up many times. The rearrangement uses TRBV20-1 and TRBJ2-7, with D perhaps matching TRBD2 (6 bases). Germline V gene lookup returns CDR1 DFQATT and CDR2 SNEGSKA (reference sequence). This CDR3 is built from 14 residues. Trimming pared 3 bases from V and 3 bases from J, leaving 15 bases between. The CDR3 loop is CSARVGTPIYEQYF. The CDR3 DNA reads as TGCAGTGCTAGGGTCGGGACTCCTATCTACGAGCAGTACTTC.